Each of the 22 T cell receptor beta chains below was sequenced from the same sample in a study of blood T cell repertoires in COVID-19. The assay was immunoSEQ multiplex PCR, and TCRdb's table has in-frame clones only and misses some. The data show some 110,000 clones, about nine tenths seen once. Sequences were obtained from peripheral blood. All receptors derive from a human donor in a cohort sampled during active COVID-19.

The chain combines TRBV14 with TRBJ2-7; 15 bases map to TRBD2. Germline V CDR1 and CDR2: SGHDN, FVKESK. Trimming took 1 base from V and 2 from J; bases not matched to a gene: 3. This CDR3 is 17 amino acids long. CDR3 sequence: CASSQAGTSGGPYEQYF. For the CDR3, the DNA is TGTGCCAGCAGCCAAGCTGGGACTAGCGGGGGGCCCTACGAGCAGTACTTC.

V usage is TRBV3-1 (or the pseudogene TRBV3-2) and J usage is TRBJ2-3, with D possibly TRBD1 on 6 matching bases. The CDR3 covers 14 residues. V lost 2 bases, J lost 1 base, and 7 bases lay in between. CDR1 is LGHDT and CDR2 is YNNKEL in the germline V gene (reference sequence). The DNA for the CDR3 is TGTGCCAGCAGCCAATCAGGGGGCACAGATACGCAGTATTTT. The encoded protein is CASSQSGGTDTQYF.

The chain is built from TRBV3-1 (or the pseudogene TRBV3-2) and TRBJ1-5; 7 nucleotides line up with TRBD1. There are 15 residues in the CDR3. Germline assignment: CDR1 LGHDT and CDR2 YNNKEL (reference sequence). The V and J ends lost 4 bases and 1 base, in that order; junction bases with no gene match: 4. CDR3 region: CASSRGTVSNQPQHF. The CDR3 DNA follows: TGTGCCAGCAGCCGGGGGACAGTGAGCAATCAGCCCCAGCATTTT.

The CDR3 reads CASSQASGQGETQYF. The CDR3 DNA is TGTGCCAGCTCACAAGCTAGCGGCCAAGGGGAGACCCAGTACTTC. The chain couples TRBV18 to TRBJ2-5; TRBD2 matches at 7 bases. The CDR3 runs 15 residues. CDR1 and CDR2 (germline): KGHSH, LQKENI. Trimming at V came to 4 bases and at J to 5 bases, leaving 10 bases not matched to a gene.

This clone has more than one count but fewer than ten. The rearrangement joins TRBV4-1 to TRBJ2-7; D is perhaps TRBD1 (6 bases). The V end lost 5 bases, the J end lost 2 bases, and 16 bases lay between the germline ends. This CDR3 has 15 amino acids. CDR1 is MGHRA, CDR2 YSYEKL, per germline. In nucleotides, the CDR3 is TGCGCCAGCAGCTTCTCACCGGGACACACCTACGAGCAGTACTTC. Translating it yields CASSFSPGHTYEQYF.

This chain uses TRBV5-1 with TRBJ2-7; TRBD1 matches at 10 bases. The CDR3 sequence is 15 residues long. Trimming took 4 bases from V and 7 from J; bases not matched to a gene: 11. Germline CDR1 and CDR2: SGHRS and YFSETQ. The DNA of the CDR3 is TGCGCCAGCAGCCCGACAGGGGGCACATCCGGGGAGCAGTACTTC. Residues: CASSPTGGTSGEQYF.

The chain uses TRBV21-1 and TRBJ2-2; the table's D gene call, TRBD2, was not cross checked with the DNA. TRBV21-1 is a pseudogene. This CDR3 contains 18 residues. CDR3 coding DNA: TGTGCCAGCAGCCGCAGAGGACTAGCGGGAGTAGGGACCGGGGAGCTGTTTTTT. Amino acids: CASSRRGLAGVGTGELFF.

The rearrangement joins TRBV4-1 to TRBJ2-1; TRBD2 agrees at 8 bases. Trimming at V came to 0 bases and at J to 7 bases, leaving 11 bases not matched to a gene. The germline V gene encodes CDR1 MGHRA and CDR2 YSYEKL. This CDR3 is built from 17 residues. CDR3 sequence: CASSQDKVVAGKNEQFF. In DNA form, the CDR3 reads TGCGCCAGCAGCCAAGATAAGGTGGTAGCGGGAAAGAATGAGCAGTTCTTC.

The gene calls are TRBV11-2 and TRBJ1-1; 7 positions match TRBD1. The length of the CDR3 is 13 residues. The germline CDR1 and CDR2 sequences are SGHAT and FQNNGV. V shed 5 bases and J 7 bases; nucleotides not matched to a gene: 7. This CDR3 reads CASSQGTAGEAFF. The CDR3 DNA sequence: TGTGCCAGCAGCCAGGGGACAGCTGGTGAAGCTTTCTTT.

The chain carries TRBV6-5 and TRBJ2-7; 9 positions match TRBD1. Unmatched junction bases numbered 9, after V lost 6 bases and J lost 3 bases. This CDR3 has 15 amino acids. CDR1 is MNHEY, CDR2 SVGAGI, per germline. The CDR3 coding sequence is TGTGCCAGCAGCCGGAGGCGGGACAGGGTCTACGAGCAGTACTTC. This gives the protein CASSRRRDRVYEQYF.

The chain has TRBV21-1 and TRBJ1-5. TRBV21-1 represents a pseudogene. CDR3 size: 14 residues. The CDR3 here is CASSMEGGDQPQHF. The CDR3 DNA follows: TGTGCCAGCAGCATGGAGGGGGGGGATCAGCCCCAGCATTTT.

V usage is TRBV14 and J usage is TRBJ2-2; TRBD1 agrees at 7 bases. The germline V gene encodes CDR1 SGHDN and CDR2 FVKESK. Trimming removed 6 bases from V and 0 bases from J; junction bases left unmatched: 4. The CDR3 consists of 15 residues. The CDR3 DNA reads as TGTGCCAGCAGTACGGACAGGACGAACACCGGGGAGCTGTTTTTT. This sequence encodes CASSTDRTNTGELFF.

This chain uses TRBV28 with TRBJ2-2, with TRBD1 identical over 11 bases. The CDR3 runs to 16 residues. Looked up from germline, CDR1 is MDHEN and CDR2 is SYDVKM. J was trimmed by 3 bases and V by 5 bases; bases with no gene match: 5. CDR3 nucleotides: TGTGCCAGCAGTATACCGGGACAGGGGGACACCGGGGAGCTGTTTTTT. It translates to CASSIPGQGDTGELFF. Using reference TRBV28 and TRBJ2-2 for the parts outside the CDR3, the full variable domain is DVKVTQSSRYLVKRTGEKVFLECVQDMDHENMFWYRQDPGLGLRLIYFSYDVKMKEKGDIPEGYSVSREKKERFSLILESASTNQTSMYLCASSIPGQGDTGELFFGEGSRLTVL.

In its sample, this clone was seen once. This chain links TRBV5-1 with TRBJ1-2; tentatively, D is TRBD1 (5 bases). The germline V gene has CDR1 SGHRS and CDR2 YFSETQ. Trimming stripped 0 bases from V and 2 bases from J, with 14 bases between. The CDR3 spans 16 residues. The CDR3 loop is CASSLGAGLENYGYTF. In nucleotides, the CDR3 is TGCGCCAGCAGCTTGGGGGCAGGGTTAGAAAACTATGGCTACACCTTC. The full variable domain, with the rest looked up from reference TRBV5-1 and TRBJ1-2, is KAGVTQTPRYLIKTRGQQVTLSCSPISGHRSVSWYQQTPGQGLQFLFEYFSETQRNKGNFPGRFSGRQFSNSRSEMNVSTLELGDSALYLCASSLGAGLENYGYTFGSGTRLTVV.

This clone has a single count. The chain couples TRBV30 to TRBJ1-2; D remains unclear. The length of the CDR3 is 11 residues. V lost 1 base and J 11 bases, leaving 11 bases between the germline ends. Germline CDR1 is GTSNPN and CDR2 is SVGIG (reference sequence). The CDR3 nucleotides read TGTGCCTGGAGTGGGACTCCGGGGTACACCTTC. It yields the protein CAWSGTPGYTF.

The V and J genes are TRBV6-1 and TRBJ2-6; 12 bases align to TRBD1. The V gene end was trimmed by 3 bases and the J gene end by 9 bases; junction bases not matched to a gene: 15. Germline V gene data show CDR1 as MNHNS and CDR2 as SASEGT. The length of the CDR3 is 19 residues. The CDR3 protein is CASSEVLGQGADRGNVLTF. Here the CDR3 DNA reads TGTGCCAGCAGTGAGGTTCTGGGACAGGGGGCAGATAGGGGCAACGTCCTGACTTTC.

The chain employs TRBV5-6 and TRBJ2-3; TRBD1 might be the D (6 bases). With 6 bases removed from V and 0 bases from J, the gap between germline ends came to 11 bases. CDR3 size: 14 residues. In germline, CDR1 is SGHDT, CDR2 YYEEEE. Here the CDR3 reads CASTLGGSTDTQYF. CDR3 DNA sequence: TGTGCCAGCACTCTTGGGGGCAGCACAGATACGCAGTATTTT.

The rearrangement links TRBV19 to TRBJ1-1, with TRBD1 as a possible D gene (5 bases). Trimming left V 7 bases short and J 2 bases short, with 20 bases between. The CDR3 runs to 16 residues. Germline CDR1 is LNHDA and CDR2 is SQIVND (reference sequence). CDR3 in amino acids: CASKRGGVLENTEAFF. The CDR3, as DNA: TGTGCCAGTAAGAGAGGAGGGGTCCTAGAAAACACTGAAGCTTTCTTT.

The chain uses TRBV19 and TRBJ2-7, with 7 bases identical to TRBD2. This CDR3 has 15 amino acids. Trimming removed 3 bases from V and 6 bases from J; junction bases left unmatched: 11. The germline V gene has CDR1 LNHDA and CDR2 SQIVND (reference sequence). The CDR3 loop reads CASSIGSSGRGEQYF. CDR3 coding DNA: TGTGCCAGTAGTATCGGGTCTAGCGGCCGGGGCGAGCAGTACTTC.

The chain uses TRBV5-1 and TRBJ2-3, with 9 bases matching TRBD2. V lost 4 bases and J lost 7; bases outside the gene matches: 10. CDR3 size: 15 residues. CDR1 and CDR2 from the germline V gene are SGHRS and YFSETQ. As DNA, the CDR3 is TGCGCCAGCAGCCCCGCGGCGGGGGGGTATTATACGCAGTATTTT. It yields the protein CASSPAAGGYYTQYF.

The gene calls are TRBV18 and TRBJ2-7, with 7 bases matching TRBD1. The CDR3 runs 14 residues. Per germline, CDR1 KGHSH and CDR2 LQKENI. V lost 3 bases, J lost 4 bases, and 6 bases stayed unmatched. The CDR3 DNA reads TGTGCCAGCTCACCGACAGGGACGGGGTACGAGCAGTACTTC. Translated: CASSPTGTGYEQYF.

The chain combines TRBV28 with TRBJ1-2, with D maybe TRBD1 (5 bases). This CDR3 is built from 12 residues. V shed 4 bases and J shed 3 bases, with 6 bases lying between them. Germline CDR1 is MDHEN and CDR2 is SYDVKM. The CDR3 region is CASSSGDYGYTF. In nucleotides, the CDR3 is TGTGCCAGCAGTTCGGGGGACTATGGCTACACCTTC.